One sample yielded the 27 T cell receptor beta chains listed below, sequenced in a study of T cells in Graves' hyperthyroidism and ophthalmopathy. RNA transcripts gave rise to amplified TCR beta CDR3 regions. Using the HTBI primer set, a first-round RT-PCR was run on the TCR CDR3. MiXCR, run by TCRdb on the multiplex PCR reads, gives a single entry per CDR3 protein. The sample lists roughly 420,000 distinct CDR3 sequences; 12% to 15% were seen once. Material: blood. These receptors all stem from a woman between 18 and 30 years old with Graves' hyperthyroidism.

The gene calls are TRBV28 and TRBJ2-2, with 8 bases fitting TRBD1. The CDR3 covers 13 residues. V lost 10 bases, J lost 8 bases, and 9 bases stayed unmatched. In germline, CDR1 is MDHEN, CDR2 SYDVKM. The CDR3 nucleotides read TGTGCCATCGTGGACAGGGTCGGGGGGGAGCTGTTTTTT. Translated: CAIVDRVGGELFF.

There are a few counts of this clonotype. The chain links TRBV5-8 to TRBJ2-5; D uncertain. CDR1 and CDR2 (germline): SGHTS, YDEGEE. V lost 4 bases and J 5 bases, leaving 9 bases between the germline ends. The CDR3 is 12 amino acids. The CDR3 DNA reads TGTGCCAGCAGCATGAGGCGGGAGACCCAGTACTTC. It encodes CASSMRRETQYF.

This clonotype was observed many times. As DNA, the CDR3 is TGTGCCAGCAGCCCGGGACTAGCGCCGACATACTATTACAATGAGCAGTTCTTC. Its translation is CASSPGLAPTYYYNEQFF. The chain is built from TRBV5-5 and TRBJ2-1; TRBD2 agrees at 10 bases. Per germline, CDR1 SGHKS and CDR2 YYEKEE (reference sequence). V lost 4 bases to trimming and J lost 4 bases; unmatched junction nucleotides: 14. There are 18 residues in the CDR3.

The chain is built from TRBV20-1 and TRBJ2-1, with TRBD2 matching over 8 bases. V trimming: 6 bases; J trimming: 1 base; junction bases outside the gene matches: 17. CDR1 is DFQATT, CDR2 SNEGSKA, per germline (reference sequence). The CDR3 extends over 18 amino acids. This CDR3 is CSAHPFLGSGVSYNEQFF. CDR3 coding DNA: TGCAGTGCCCACCCCTTTTTAGGTAGCGGGGTTTCCTACAATGAGCAGTTCTTC.

This clonotype was observed at least ten times. The genes are TRBV6-2 or TRBV6-3 and TRBJ2-1; 8 bases agree with TRBD2. There are 21 residues in the CDR3. Germline loops: CDR1 MNHEY, CDR2 SVGEGT. Unmatched junction bases numbered 21, after V lost 2 bases and J lost 3 bases. CDR3 amino acids: CASSYPMRWPRPGGGYNEQFF. CDR3 in DNA: TGTGCCAGCAGTTACCCCATGAGGTGGCCCCGACCCGGGGGGGGCTACAATGAGCAGTTCTTC.

This clonotype has a count of ten or more. V is TRBV2 and J is TRBJ1-5, with TRBD1 identical over 8 bases. The CDR3 totals 17 residues. V lost 4 bases to trimming and J lost 3 bases; unmatched junction nucleotides: 11. Germline V lookup: CDR1 SNHLY, CDR2 FYNNEI. The CDR3 is CASSVGGTGMTNQPQHF. As DNA, the CDR3 is TGTGCCAGCAGTGTCGGAGGGACAGGAATGACCAATCAGCCCCAGCATTTT.

This clonotype was picked up many times. The J gene is TRBJ2-2, the V gene TRBV12-3 or TRBV12-4; D not resolved. The CDR3 is made up of 23 amino acids. The germline V and J ends were trimmed by 3 bases and 0 bases, with 32 bases remaining between them. This chain's CDR3 is CASSLSWEFLAPTPLANTGELFF. CDR3 coding DNA: TGTGCCAGCAGTTTGAGTTGGGAATTCCTCGCGCCTACCCCGCTCGCGAACACCGGGGAGCTGTTTTTT.

This clonotype has only one observation. This chain uses TRBV20-1 with TRBJ2-1; D ambiguous. The CDR3 has 11 amino acids. V gave up 5 bases and J gave up 10 bases, with 12 bases separating them. The germline CDR1 and CDR2 sequences are DFQATT and SNEGSKA (reference sequence). The CDR3 DNA reads TGCAGTGCTCGGGTTGTCCACGAGCAGTTCTTC. Its translation: CSARVVHEQFF.

This clonotype was seen more than once but under ten times. The chain carries TRBV4-3 and TRBJ1-4; tentatively, D is TRBD1 (6 bases). Between the trimmed V and J ends, which lost 7 bases and 6 bases, there was a span of 21 bases. CDR3 size: 16 residues. The germline V gene encodes CDR1 LGHNA and CDR2 YSLEER. The CDR3 nucleotides are TGCGCCAGCACCCCAGTAATGGGGGCTTCCGATGAAAAACTGTTTTTT. Residues: CASTPVMGASDEKLFF.

This clonotype has ten or more counts. The chain is built from TRBV7-2 and TRBJ1-5; D call uncertain. This CDR3 has 12 residues. Germline CDR1 is SGHTA and CDR2 is FQGNSA. V was clipped by 0 bases and J by 6 bases, with 3 bases between them. DNA for the CDR3: TGTGCCAGCAGCTTAGCTGGTCAGCCCCAGCATTTT. As protein: CASSLAGQPQHF.

This clonotype was recorded a few times. A read error may account for a junction end that differs from germline. The rearrangement links TRBV24-1 to TRBJ2-2, with D perhaps matching TRBD1 (6 bases). In germline, CDR1 is KGHDR, CDR2 SFDVKD. The CDR3 has 18 residues. The CDR3 DNA reads as TGTGCCACCAGTGATTCAGCCGGAGCGGTAGGGGACACCGAGGAGCTGTTTTTT. As protein: CATSDSAGAVGDTEELFF.

This clonotype was seen a handful of times. The chain couples TRBV30 to TRBJ2-1; 9 bases agree with TRBD2. V gave up 0 bases and J gave up 12 bases; unmatched junction bases: 12. This CDR3 is built from 15 residues. Germline CDR1 GTSNPN, CDR2 SVGIG (reference sequence). The CDR3 region has the DNA TGTGCCTGGAGTGTACAGGCGGGAGGGCAGGGTGGGCAGTTCTTC. Residues: CAWSVQAGGQGGQFF. Drawing the rest from reference TRBV30 and TRBJ2-1, the complete variable domain is SQTIHQWPATLVQPVGSPLSLECTVEGTSNPNLYWYRQAAGRGLQLLFYSVGIGQISSEVPQNLSASRPQDRQFILSSKKLLLSDSGFYLCAWSVQAGGQGGQFFGPGTRLTVL.

This chain connects TRBV9 to TRBJ2-3; maybe TRBD1 (5 bases). The CDR3 runs 14 residues. Between the trimmed V and J ends, which lost 0 bases and 4 bases, there was a span of 9 bases. Germline V gene sequence: CDR1 SGDLS, CDR2 YYNGEE. CDR3: CASSVGARADTQYF. The CDR3 nucleotides read TGTGCCAGCAGCGTAGGGGCCAGGGCAGATACGCAGTATTTT.

This clonotype occurred a few times. The chain carries TRBV12-3 or TRBV12-4 and TRBJ1-2; 8 nucleotides agree with TRBD1. The CDR3 length is 15 residues. J gave up 1 base and V 5 bases, and 6 bases lay outside the gene matches. The chain's CDR3 is CASSGTGGFNYGYTF. In DNA form, the CDR3 reads TGTGCCAGCAGTGGGACAGGAGGGTTTAACTATGGCTACACCTTC.

As to this clonotype: Germline and junction disagree at one end, which may indicate a read error. The V gene is TRBV7-7, the J gene TRBJ2-5, with D possibly TRBD2 on 5 matching bases. Germline assignment: CDR1 SSHAT and CDR2 FNYEAQ (reference sequence). The CDR3 runs 13 residues. CDR3 sequence reads: CASSLEVEGTQYF. In DNA form, the CDR3 reads TGTGCTAGCAGCTTAGAGGTTGAGGGGACCCAGTACTTC.

The chain has TRBV13 and TRBJ2-5; no reliable D call. The V end was cut by 5 bases, the J end by 3 bases, with 13 bases between. Germline CDR1 is PRHDT and CDR2 is FYEKMQ (reference sequence). There are 14 residues in the CDR3. As DNA, the CDR3 is TGTGCCAGCAGCCACCGGTCTGGAGAAGAGACCCAGTACTTC. Protein product: CASSHRSGEETQYF.

J is TRBJ1-1 and V is TRBV6-1, with D maybe TRBD1 (6 bases). Germline V lookup: CDR1 MNHNS, CDR2 SASEGT. The CDR3 is 13 residues long. V was trimmed by 6 bases and J by 6 bases, leaving 14 bases between them. This CDR3 is CASSRNRVSEAFF. The CDR3 nucleotides read TGTGCCAGCAGCAGGAACAGGGTTTCTGAAGCTTTCTTT.

There are many counts of this clonotype. The chain recombines TRBV28 with TRBJ2-1; 9 bases are a match to TRBD1. V lost 6 bases, J lost 6 bases, and 6 bases stayed unmatched. CDR3 length equals 14 residues. Germline loops: CDR1 MDHEN, CDR2 SYDVKM. The CDR3 here is CASSRQGGGNEQFF. The DNA for the CDR3 is TGTGCCAGCAGCCGACAGGGGGGAGGCAATGAGCAGTTCTTC.

This clonotype was seen ten or more times. V usage is TRBV7-2 and J usage is TRBJ2-5, with D uncertain. Trimming cost V 2 bases and J 4 bases, with 11 bases left between them. Per germline, CDR1 SGHTA and CDR2 FQGNSA. The CDR3 has 14 residues. The CDR3: CASSLNARRETQYF. CDR3 DNA: TGTGCCAGCAGCTTAAACGCTAGGAGAGAGACCCAGTACTTC.

This clonotype was recorded at least ten times. The chain has TRBV6-1 and TRBJ1-3; perhaps TRBD1 as D (5 bases). V dropped 5 bases and J dropped 0 bases, with 11 bases sitting between them. The CDR3 sequence is 15 residues long. Germline CDR1 is MNHNS and CDR2 is SASEGT. The CDR3 is CASSSTGDSGNTIYF. In nucleotides, the CDR3 is TGTGCCAGCAGTTCAACAGGAGACTCTGGAAACACCATATATTTT.

This clonotype was counted ten times or more. The chain employs TRBV20-1 and TRBJ1-5; no reliable D call. CDR1 is DFQATT, CDR2 SNEGSKA, per germline (reference sequence). This CDR3 has 13 residues. Deletions cut 2 bases from V and 11 bases from J, with 16 bases between. For the CDR3, the DNA is TGCAGTGCTAGACCGGTAGACCGGGAAGCCCAGCATTTT. Translated: CSARPVDREAQHF.

As regards this clonotype: This likely comes from a read error, as the CDR3 has no conserved phenylalanine or tryptophan at its end. The chain has TRBV20-1 and TRBJ2-1; 8 nucleotides line up with TRBD2. The germline gives CDR1 DFQATT, CDR2 SNEGSKA (reference sequence). The ends lost 3 bases at V and 4 bases at J; junction bases unmatched: 5. The CDR3 contains 14 residues. DNA for the CDR3: TGCAGTGCTAGGTCGGGAGGGCCGTACAATGAGCAGTTCTCC. Residues: CSARSGGPYNEQFS.

The chain uses TRBV4-1 and TRBJ1-2; TRBD1 matches at 8 bases. Germline-derived CDR1 and CDR2 are MGHRA and YSYEKL. After removal of 0 bases from V and 6 bases from J, the junction contained 6 bases not matched to a gene. CDR3 length: 15 residues. CDR3 DNA sequence: TGCGCCAGCAGCCAAGAATCCAGGGGGCTAAATGGCTACACCTTC. Translated: CASSQESRGLNGYTF.

This clonotype was seen ten or more times. J is TRBJ2-5 and V is TRBV7-9; 12 bases fit TRBD2. From germline, CDR1 is SEHNR and CDR2 FQNEAQ (reference sequence). The J segment lost 1 base and the V segment lost 5 bases, leaving 5 bases of the junction unmatched. The CDR3 is made up of 16 amino acids. The CDR3 sequence: CASSAPGLAGQETQYF. The CDR3 coding sequence is TGTGCCAGCAGCGCACCGGGACTAGCGGGCCAAGAGACCCAGTACTTC.

This clonotype was found many times. The chain uses TRBV15 and TRBJ1-1; D gene unclear. Germline V gene lookup returns CDR1 LNHNV and CDR2 YYDKDF (reference sequence). This CDR3 has 12 amino acids. V lost 0 bases and J lost 8, with 7 bases in between. DNA of the CDR3: TGTGCCACCAGCAGAGATTTCGGAGAAGCTTTCTTT. It encodes CATSRDFGEAFF.

J is TRBJ2-7 and V is TRBV3-1; a possible D gene is TRBD2 (5 bases). V was shortened by 3 bases and J by 0 bases, with 6 bases between the two germline ends. CDR1 is LGHDT and CDR2 is YNNKEL in the germline V gene (reference sequence). CDR3 size: 13 residues. The CDR3 DNA reads as TGTGCCAGCAGCCAGGCGGGCTCCTACGAGCAGTACTTC. Protein sequence: CASSQAGSYEQYF.

The table lists this clonotype with many counts. The chain carries TRBV7-3 and TRBJ1-1, with TRBD1 identical over 7 bases. J was trimmed by 4 bases and V by 8 bases; bases with no gene match: 7. The length of the CDR3 is 13 residues. Germline values: CDR1 SGHTA, CDR2 FQGTGA. The CDR3: CASGEGAGTEAFF. CDR3 in DNA: TGTGCCAGCGGCGAGGGGGCCGGCACTGAAGCTTTCTTT.